The 14 T cell receptor beta chains below were found in one sample sequenced in a study of PD-L1 blockade in urothelial cancer. Some clones are missing from TCRdb's copy, which holds only in-frame ones; the method was immunoSEQ multiplex PCR. The sample yields around 80,000 clones, approximately 90% seen once. Time point noted: peripheral blood 6 weeks after treatment start. Sequences were derived from PBMCs, sampled around atezolizumab (anti-PD-L1) treatment. The receptors come from a woman over 75 with urothelial cancer.

This sequence joins TRBV5-6 and TRBJ1-5; TRBD1 might be the D (6 bases). Trimming pared 3 bases from V and 4 bases from J, leaving 14 bases between. The CDR3 sequence is 15 residues long. The V gene's germline CDR1 is SGHDT and CDR2 YYEEEE. CDR3 amino acids: CASSSIRDKNQPQHF. In DNA, the CDR3 is TGTGCCAGCAGCTCGATTCGGGACAAAAATCAGCCCCAGCATTTT.

The J gene is TRBJ1-3, the V gene TRBV27; 10 nucleotides align to TRBD1. V shed 2 bases, J shed 3 bases, and the junction held 1 base outside the gene matches. Per germline, CDR1 MNHEY and CDR2 SMNVEV (reference sequence). The CDR3 covers 15 residues. The CDR3 DNA follows: TGTGCCAGCAGTTTAGACAGGGGGCATGGAAACACCATATATTTT. This sequence encodes CASSLDRGHGNTIYF.

The V and J genes are TRBV7-9 and TRBJ2-5; tentatively, D is TRBD1 (6 bases). V was shortened by 1 base and J by 4 bases, with 19 bases between the two germline ends. Germline CDR1 SEHNR, CDR2 FQNEAQ (reference sequence). The CDR3 has 17 residues. CDR3 in amino acids: CASSLVGYRARGETQYF. The DNA for the CDR3 is TGTGCCAGCAGCTTAGTTGGTTACAGGGCTAGAGGAGAGACCCAGTACTTC.

This chain uses TRBV5-4 with TRBJ2-1; 8 nucleotides line up with TRBD2. The CDR3 runs to 17 residues. CDR1 SGHNT and CDR2 YYREEE come from the germline V gene (reference sequence). V shed 4 bases, J shed 7 bases, and the junction held 16 bases outside the gene matches. For the CDR3, the DNA is TGTGCCAGCAGCCCGCCCGGTGAAGCGGGAGTGGGAAATGAGCAGTTCTTC. Its translation is CASSPPGEAGVGNEQFF.

This rearrangement joins TRBV28 to TRBJ1-2, with a possible D match to TRBD1 (6 bases). Trimming cost V 3 bases and J 5 bases, with 13 bases left between them. There are 14 residues in the CDR3. The germline gives CDR1 MDHEN, CDR2 SYDVKM. CDR3: CASSFSWQGYGYTF. CDR3 coding DNA: TGTGCCAGCAGTTTTAGTTGGCAGGGGTATGGCTACACCTTC.

The V and J genes are TRBV28 and TRBJ2-1; TRBD2 might be the D (6 bases). This CDR3 comprises 13 residues. V was trimmed by 8 bases and J by 9 bases, leaving 17 bases between them. Germline-derived CDR1 and CDR2 are MDHEN and SYDVKM. The CDR3 nucleotides are TGTGCCAGCCTCGGGGGAGGAAGACGTGAGCAGTTCTTC. It encodes CASLGGGRREQFF.

The chain joins TRBV9 to TRBJ2-2; 14 bases line up with TRBD2. The CDR3 loop spans 18 amino acids. The germline V gene encodes CDR1 SGDLS and CDR2 YYNGEE. The trim removed 5 bases at V and 1 base at J, leaving 7 bases unmatched. The chain's CDR3 is CASSQGLAGARNTGELFF. The CDR3 nucleotides read TGTGCCAGCAGTCAGGGACTAGCGGGGGCCCGGAACACCGGGGAGCTGTTTTTT.

The rearrangement links TRBV30 to TRBJ2-1; D is possibly TRBD1 (6 bases). V was shortened by 0 bases and J by 10 bases, with 19 bases between the two germline ends. This CDR3 spans 15 amino acids. CDR1 and CDR2 (germline): GTSNPN, SVGIG (reference sequence). CDR3 sequence (DNA): TGTGCCTGGAGTGTACAGGGACCAAGAACCGGGGAGCAGTTCTTC. Protein: CAWSVQGPRTGEQFF.

The rearrangement joins TRBV5-5 to TRBJ2-7, with 8 bases aligning to TRBD2. The junction had 3 bases not matched to a gene; V was cut back by 5 bases and J by 2 bases. Germline V CDR1 and CDR2: SGHKS, YYEKEE (reference sequence). CDR3 length: 13 residues. The CDR3 coding sequence is TGTGCCAGCAGGCAGCGGGAGCCCTACGAGCAGTACTTC. Amino acid sequence: CASRQREPYEQYF.

This clone was counted only a few times. The chain links TRBV4-1 to TRBJ1-2; TRBD1 might be the D (5 bases). Germline V gene lookup returns CDR1 MGHRA and CDR2 YSYEKL. The CDR3 has 14 residues. Trimming pared 0 bases from V and 9 bases from J, leaving 14 bases between. The CDR3 DNA reads TGCGCCAGCAGCCAAGAGGAAGGTCAGGGAAGCTACACCTTC. It is translated as CASSQEEGQGSYTF.

The rearrangement links TRBV28 to TRBJ2-3, with TRBD1 matching over 10 bases. Germline assignment: CDR1 MDHEN and CDR2 SYDVKM. The CDR3 contains 15 residues. The V gene end was trimmed by 2 bases and the J gene end by 5 bases; junction bases not matched to a gene: 4. CDR3 loop: CASSLPGQGKDTQYF. The CDR3 coding sequence is TGTGCCAGCAGTTTACCGGGACAGGGGAAAGATACGCAGTATTTT.

This chain connects TRBV6-5 to TRBJ2-7; 9 bases match TRBD1. With V trimmed by 0 bases and J by 0 bases, 3 bases remained unmatched. The V gene's germline CDR1 is MNHEY and CDR2 SVGAGI. The CDR3 consists of 16 residues. CDR3 nucleotides: TGTGCCAGCAGTTACTCAGACAGGGGGAGCTCCTACGAGCAGTACTTC. Amino acids: CASSYSDRGSSYEQYF.

This sequence joins TRBV6-4 and TRBJ1-1; D not resolved. This CDR3 is built from 13 residues. Germline V lookup: CDR1 MRHNA, CDR2 SNTAGT. V gave up 10 bases and J gave up 1 base, with 13 bases separating them. In nucleotides, the CDR3 is TGTGCCACCCGGGAAGGACCGAACACTGAAGCTTTCTTT. This translates into CATREGPNTEAFF.

This clone was recorded only once. V gene TRBV11-2 combines with J gene TRBJ2-5; D gene uncertain. The length of the CDR3 is 14 residues. Per the germline V gene, CDR1 is SGHAT and CDR2 is FQNNGV. Trimming pared 2 bases from V and 5 bases from J, leaving 12 bases between. The CDR3 nucleotides are TGTGCCAGCAGCTTAAACCATCTCCGGGAGACCCAGTACTTC. Amino acids: CASSLNHLRETQYF.